The 4 T cell receptor beta chains below were found in one sample sequenced in a study of PD-1 blockade in mismatch repair-deficient tumors. Measured with immunoSEQ multiplex PCR; TCRdb has only the in-frame clones, and not every one. This sample yields about 130,000 clones, of which roughly 90% are seen a single time; roughly 12% belongs to the top ten. Sequenced here: peripheral blood, sampled approximately 70 weeks after starting pembrolizumab. Receptor source: an adult with mismatch repair-deficient cancer.

V gene TRBV29-1 combines with J gene TRBJ2-1; 11 nucleotides match TRBD2. Germline CDR1 SQVTM, CDR2 ANQGSEA. V lost 7 bases and J lost 4; bases outside the gene matches: 6. This CDR3 comprises 14 residues. CDR3 DNA: TGCAGCGGGGTAGCGGGAGGGAGATACAATGAGCAGTTCTTC. This sequence encodes CSGVAGGRYNEQFF.

This rearrangement joins TRBV4-3 to TRBJ2-5; D is unclear. Trimming removed 0 bases at V and 5 bases at J, with 7 bases between. The CDR3 totals 13 residues. Germline assignment: CDR1 LGHNA and CDR2 YSLEER. CDR3 region: CASSQESRETQYF. The CDR3 DNA reads as TGCGCCAGCAGCCAAGAGAGCCGGGAGACCCAGTACTTC.

The rearrangement links TRBV19 to TRBJ1-5, with D hard to call. Germline loops: CDR1 LNHDA, CDR2 SQIVND (reference sequence). V dropped 5 bases and J dropped 2 bases, with 13 bases sitting between them. The CDR3 runs to 15 residues. CDR3 sequence: CASSLQGAGNQPQHF. The CDR3 DNA reads as TGTGCCAGTAGTCTGCAAGGAGCCGGCAATCAGCCCCAGCATTTT.

This chain uses TRBV30 with TRBJ2-7; D is possibly TRBD1 (7 bases). The CDR3 loop spans 12 amino acids. V lost 5 bases and J 1 base, leaving 9 bases between the germline ends. Germline CDR1 reads GTSNPN; CDR2 reads SVGIG (reference sequence). The CDR3: CAWAGQSYEQYF. For the CDR3, the DNA is TGTGCCTGGGCGGGACAGTCCTACGAGCAGTACTTC.